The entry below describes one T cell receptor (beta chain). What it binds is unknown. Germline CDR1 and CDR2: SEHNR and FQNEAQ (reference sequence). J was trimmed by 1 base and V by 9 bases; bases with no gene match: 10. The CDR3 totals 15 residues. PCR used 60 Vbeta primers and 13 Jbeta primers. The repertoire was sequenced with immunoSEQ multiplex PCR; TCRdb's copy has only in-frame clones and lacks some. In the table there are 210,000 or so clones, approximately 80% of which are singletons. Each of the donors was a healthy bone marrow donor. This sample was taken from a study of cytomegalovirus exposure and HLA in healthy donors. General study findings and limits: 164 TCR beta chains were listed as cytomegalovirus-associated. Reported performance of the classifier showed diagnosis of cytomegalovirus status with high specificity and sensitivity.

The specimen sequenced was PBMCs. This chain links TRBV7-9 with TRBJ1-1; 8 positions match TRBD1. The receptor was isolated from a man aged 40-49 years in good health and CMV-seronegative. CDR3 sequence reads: CASFLGTGENTEAFF. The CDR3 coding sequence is TGTGCCAGTTTCCTCGGGACAGGTGAGAACACTGAAGCTTTCTTT.